These 14 T cell receptor beta chains were sequenced from one sample in a study of blood T cell repertoires in COVID-19. The table came from immunoSEQ multiplex PCR; TCRdb's copy has only in-frame clones and leaves some out. The profile shows some 170,000 clones, 82% of them singletons. The source material was peripheral blood. The receptors derive from a woman aged 70-85 years with acute or convalescent COVID-19.

This chain uses TRBV5-6 with TRBJ2-3; 8 nucleotides match TRBD1. Germline assignment: CDR1 SGHDT and CDR2 YYEEEE. V lost 4 bases and J lost 5; bases outside the gene matches: 3. The CDR3 contains 13 residues. The CDR3 here is CASSATGVDTQYF. CDR3 in DNA: TGTGCCAGCAGCGCGACAGGGGTAGATACGCAGTATTTT. The full variable domain, its missing parts supplied by reference TRBV5-6 and TRBJ2-3, is DAGVTQSPTHLIKTRGQQVTLRCSPKSGHDTVSWYQQALGQGPQFIFQYYEEEERQRGNFPDRFSGHQFPNYSSELNVNALLLGDSALYLCASSATGVDTQYFGPGTRLTVL.

The chain links TRBV30 to TRBJ1-2; D gene ambiguous. This CDR3 comprises 14 residues. V was pared by 3 bases and J by 8 bases, with 19 bases between. Looked up from germline, CDR1 is GTSNPN and CDR2 is SVGIG (reference sequence). The DNA of the CDR3 is TGTGCCTGGAGCCCTCCGGGATCCTCGGGGGGCTACACCTTC. Translating it yields CAWSPPGSSGGYTF. Based on the CDR3 plus reference TRBV30 and TRBJ1-2, the full variable domain is SQTIHQWPATLVQPVGSPLSLECTVEGTSNPNLYWYRQAAGRGLQLLFYSVGIGQISSEVPQNLSASRPQDRQFILSSKKLLLSDSGFYLCAWSPPGSSGGYTFGSGTRLTVV.

The V gene is TRBV5-4, the J gene TRBJ2-7, with 8 bases identical to TRBD2. V dropped 0 bases and J dropped 3; count of bases not matched to a gene: 5. Germline V lookup: CDR1 SGHNT, CDR2 YYREEE (reference sequence). This CDR3 is built from 15 residues. In DNA, the CDR3 is TGTGCCAGCAGCTTGGACACTAGCGGATTCTACGAGCAGTACTTC. Protein: CASSLDTSGFYEQYF.

The chain links TRBV6-5 to TRBJ2-7; 9 nucleotides line up with TRBD1. V gave up 3 bases and J gave up 5 bases; unmatched junction bases: 8. This CDR3 has 15 amino acids. CDR1 is MNHEY and CDR2 is SVGAGI in the germline V gene. CDR3 coding DNA: TGTGCCAGCAGTTATTTCTGGGACAGGGAGGACGAGCAGTACTTC. This translates into CASSYFWDREDEQYF.

V is TRBV20-1 and J is TRBJ1-5; the D gene is possibly TRBD1 (5 bases). The CDR3 is made up of 15 amino acids. The germline CDR1 and CDR2 sequences are DFQATT and SNEGSKA (reference sequence). The V end was cut by 3 bases, the J end by 6 bases, with 18 bases between. CDR3 bases: TGCAGTGCTAGTTTGGGGGGGGTTGGAAGTCAGCCCCAGCATTTT. This gives the protein CSASLGGVGSQPQHF.

The chain joins TRBV28 to TRBJ2-3, with 16 positions matching TRBD2. The CDR3 has 18 amino acids. Germline V lookup: CDR1 MDHEN, CDR2 SYDVKM. With V trimmed by 4 bases and J by 5 bases, 9 bases remained unmatched. The CDR3 bases are TGTGCCAGCAGTTCTCCGGGACTAGCGGGAGGGCCCAGAGATACGCAGTATTTT. The encoded protein is CASSSPGLAGGPRDTQYF.

This clone was counted only a few times. The chain carries TRBV28 and TRBJ1-2; 7 positions agree with TRBD1. The CDR3 totals 15 residues. Germline values: CDR1 MDHEN, CDR2 SYDVKM. J was trimmed by 6 bases and V by 7 bases; bases with no gene match: 14. The CDR3 protein is CASKPHGGGQDGYTF. As DNA, the CDR3 is TGTGCCAGCAAACCCCACGGAGGGGGCCAGGATGGCTACACCTTC.

The chain recombines TRBV3-1 (or the pseudogene TRBV3-2) with TRBJ2-2; tentatively, D is TRBD2 (5 bases). V was pared by 2 bases and J by 6 bases, with 16 bases between. CDR1 and CDR2 (germline): LGHDT, YNNKEL (reference sequence). The CDR3 consists of 16 residues. The CDR3 region is CASSQRDVGRAGELFF. The DNA for the CDR3 is TGTGCCAGCAGCCAACGGGATGTAGGAAGGGCCGGGGAGCTGTTTTTT.

V and J are TRBV30 and TRBJ2-7, with D tentatively TRBD2 (7 bases). V was shortened by 0 bases and J by 6 bases, with 12 bases between the two germline ends. The CDR3 covers 13 residues. Germline CDR1 is GTSNPN and CDR2 is SVGIG (reference sequence). CDR3 in amino acids: CAWSVARGAEQYF. The CDR3 DNA reads TGTGCCTGGAGTGTAGCTCGGGGGGCCGAGCAGTACTTC.

The rearrangement links TRBV19 to TRBJ1-6; D is ambiguous. The CDR3 length is 15 residues. Looked up from germline, CDR1 is LNHDA and CDR2 is SQIVND (reference sequence). V lost 3 bases and J 0 bases, leaving 6 bases between the germline ends. In nucleotides, the CDR3 is TGTGCCAGTAGTATCGAGAGCTCCTATAATTCACCCCTCCACTTT. Its protein is CASSIESSYNSPLHF. The complete variable domain, with remaining parts taken from reference TRBV19 and TRBJ1-6, reads DGGITQSPKYLFRKEGQNVTLSCEQNLNHDAMYWYRQDPGQGLRLIYYSQIVNDFQKGDIAEGYSVSREKKESFPLTVTSAQKNPTAFYLCASSIESSYNSPLHFGNGTRLTVT.

V usage is TRBV7-8 and J usage is TRBJ2-7; the D is unclear. The CDR3 runs 14 residues. From germline, CDR1 is SGHVS and CDR2 FQNEAQ. Trimming left V 2 bases short and J 1 base short, with 9 bases between. Here the CDR3 DNA reads TGTGCCAGCAGCTTAAATTTCCAGTCCTACGAGCAGTACTTC. It translates to CASSLNFQSYEQYF.

This chain uses TRBV11-3 with TRBJ2-1; TRBD1 might be the D (6 bases). Germline V CDR1 and CDR2: SGHNT, YENEEA. The length of the CDR3 is 17 residues. The V end lost 5 bases, the J end lost 0 bases, and 17 bases lay between the germline ends. The CDR3 sequence is CASSQGIGDISYNEQFF. The CDR3 region has the DNA TGTGCCAGCAGCCAGGGGATCGGCGACATCTCCTACAATGAGCAGTTCTTC.

This clone appeared a single time. The rearrangement links TRBV6-5 to TRBJ1-1; D unclear. From germline, CDR1 is MNHEY and CDR2 SVGAGI. Trimming left V 8 bases short and J 1 base short, with 11 bases between. The CDR3 is 13 amino acids. The CDR3 sequence is CASPTFGNTEAFF. The CDR3 bases are TGTGCCAGCCCAACTTTCGGGAACACTGAAGCTTTCTTT.

The chain recombines TRBV7-6 with TRBJ2-3; the match to TRBD1 covers 7 bases. The CDR3 contains 15 residues. V trimming: 5 bases; J trimming: 2 bases; junction bases outside the gene matches: 7. The V gene's germline CDR1 is SGHVS and CDR2 FNYEAQ. CDR3 protein: CASSPTGDATDTQYF. CDR3 bases: TGTGCCAGCAGCCCTACAGGGGACGCCACAGATACGCAGTATTTT.